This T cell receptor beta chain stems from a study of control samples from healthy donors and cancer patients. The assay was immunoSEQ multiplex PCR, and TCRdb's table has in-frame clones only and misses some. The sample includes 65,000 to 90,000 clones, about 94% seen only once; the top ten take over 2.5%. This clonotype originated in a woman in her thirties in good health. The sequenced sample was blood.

The CDR3 nucleotides are TGTGCCAGCAGCTTGGCCGGGGGCAGGGACAGAGAGGGCTACACCTTC. Protein sequence: CASSLAGGRDREGYTF. The V call is TRBV5-6, the J call TRBJ1-2, with 7 bases that match TRBD1. The CDR3 has 16 amino acids. With 0 bases clipped from V and 8 bases from J, the junction kept 13 bases outside the gene matches. CDR1 and CDR2 (germline): SGHDT, YYEEEE.